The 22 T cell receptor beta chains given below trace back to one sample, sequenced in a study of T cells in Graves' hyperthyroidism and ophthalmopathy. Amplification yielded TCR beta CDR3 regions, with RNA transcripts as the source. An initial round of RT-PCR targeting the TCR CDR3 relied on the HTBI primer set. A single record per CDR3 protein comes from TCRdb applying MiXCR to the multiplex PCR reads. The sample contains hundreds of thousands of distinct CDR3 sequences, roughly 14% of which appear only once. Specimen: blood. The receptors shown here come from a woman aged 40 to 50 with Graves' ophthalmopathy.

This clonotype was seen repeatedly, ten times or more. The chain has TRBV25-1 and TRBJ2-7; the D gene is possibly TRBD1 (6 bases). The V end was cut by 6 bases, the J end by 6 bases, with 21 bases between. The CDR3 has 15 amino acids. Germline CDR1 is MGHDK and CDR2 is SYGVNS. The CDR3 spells CASRSLWLGACEQYF. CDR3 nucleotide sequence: TGTGCCAGCAGATCTCTCTGGTTGGGGGCCTGCGAGCAGTACTTC.

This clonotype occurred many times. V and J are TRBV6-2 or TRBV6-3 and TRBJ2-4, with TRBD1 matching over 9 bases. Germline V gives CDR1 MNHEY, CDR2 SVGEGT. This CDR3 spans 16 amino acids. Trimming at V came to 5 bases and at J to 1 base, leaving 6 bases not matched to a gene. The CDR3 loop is CASSQGQGFAKNIQYF. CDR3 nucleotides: TGTGCCAGCAGTCAAGGACAGGGGTTCGCCAAAAACATTCAGTACTTC.

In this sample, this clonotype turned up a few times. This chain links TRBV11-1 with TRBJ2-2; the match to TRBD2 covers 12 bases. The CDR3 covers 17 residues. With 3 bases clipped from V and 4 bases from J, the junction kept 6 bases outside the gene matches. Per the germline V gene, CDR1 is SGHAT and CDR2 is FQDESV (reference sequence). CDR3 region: CASSFGLAGTPTGELFF. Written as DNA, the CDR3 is TGTGCCAGCAGCTTTGGACTAGCGGGAACTCCCACCGGGGAGCTGTTTTTT.

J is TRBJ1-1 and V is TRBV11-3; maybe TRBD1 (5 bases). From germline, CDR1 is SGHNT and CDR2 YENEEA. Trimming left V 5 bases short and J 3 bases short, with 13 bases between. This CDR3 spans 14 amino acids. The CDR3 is CASSRRAGDTEAFF. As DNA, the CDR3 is TGTGCCAGCAGCCGTCGCGCGGGGGACACTGAAGCTTTCTTT.

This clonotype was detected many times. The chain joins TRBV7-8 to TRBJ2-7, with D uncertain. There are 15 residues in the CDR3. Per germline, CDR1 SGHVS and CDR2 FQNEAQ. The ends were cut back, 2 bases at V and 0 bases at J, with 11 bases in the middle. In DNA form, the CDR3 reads TGTGCCAGCAGCTTACCGCGTCTCCCCTCCTACGAGCAGTACTTC. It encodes CASSLPRLPSYEQYF.

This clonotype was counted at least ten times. Here the CDR3 DNA reads TGTGCCAGCAGCCCCATCACCGGGACAGCCGGTCGTTCCTACGAGCAGTACTTC. Translating gives CASSPITGTAGRSYEQYF. The chain links TRBV11-2 to TRBJ2-7, with 7 positions matching TRBD1. Trimming at V came to 5 bases and at J to 1 base, leaving 17 bases not matched to a gene. CDR3 length: 18 residues. Germline CDR1 and CDR2: SGHAT and FQNNGV.

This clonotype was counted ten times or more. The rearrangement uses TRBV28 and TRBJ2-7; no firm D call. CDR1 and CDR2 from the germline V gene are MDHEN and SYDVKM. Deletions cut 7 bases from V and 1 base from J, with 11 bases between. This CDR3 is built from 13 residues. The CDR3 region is CASTATTSYEQYF. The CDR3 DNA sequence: TGTGCCAGCACGGCTACGACGTCCTACGAGCAGTACTTC. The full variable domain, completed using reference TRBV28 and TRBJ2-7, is DVKVTQSSRYLVKRTGEKVFLECVQDMDHENMFWYRQDPGLGLRLIYFSYDVKMKEKGDIPEGYSVSREKKERFSLILESASTNQTSMYLCASTATTSYEQYFGPGTRLTVT.

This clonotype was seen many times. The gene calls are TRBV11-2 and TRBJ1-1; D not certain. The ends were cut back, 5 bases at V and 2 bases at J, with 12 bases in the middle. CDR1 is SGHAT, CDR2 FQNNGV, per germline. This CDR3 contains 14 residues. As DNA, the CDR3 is TGTGCCAGCAGCCTTGCCTATACTAACACTGAAGCTTTCTTT. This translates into CASSLAYTNTEAFF.

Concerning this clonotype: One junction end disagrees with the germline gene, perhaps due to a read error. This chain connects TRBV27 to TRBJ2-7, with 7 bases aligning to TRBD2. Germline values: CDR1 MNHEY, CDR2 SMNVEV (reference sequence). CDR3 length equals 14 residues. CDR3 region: CASSLGGLSYERYF. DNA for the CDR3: TGTGCCAGCAGTTTGGGAGGGCTCTCCTACGAGCGGTACTTC.

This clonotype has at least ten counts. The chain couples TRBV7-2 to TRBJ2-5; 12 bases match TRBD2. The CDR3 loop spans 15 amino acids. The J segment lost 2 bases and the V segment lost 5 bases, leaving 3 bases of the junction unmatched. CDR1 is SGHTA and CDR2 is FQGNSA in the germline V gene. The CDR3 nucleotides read TGTGCCAGCAGCGGCGGGACTAGCGGGCAAGAGACCCAGTACTTC. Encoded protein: CASSGGTSGQETQYF.

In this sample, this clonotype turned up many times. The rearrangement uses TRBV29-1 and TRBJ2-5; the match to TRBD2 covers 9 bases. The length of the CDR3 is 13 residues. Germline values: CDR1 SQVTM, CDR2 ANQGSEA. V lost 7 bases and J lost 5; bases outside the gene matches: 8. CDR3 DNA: TGCAGCGGCGTCCAGCTAGCGGGGGAGACCCAGTACTTC. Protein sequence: CSGVQLAGETQYF. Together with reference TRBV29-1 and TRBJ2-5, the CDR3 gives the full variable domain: SAVISQKPSRDICQRGTSLTIQCQVDSQVTMMFWYRQQPGQSLTLIATANQGSEATYESGFVIDKFPISRPNLTFSTLTVSNMSPEDSSIYLCSGVQLAGETQYFGPGTRLLVL.

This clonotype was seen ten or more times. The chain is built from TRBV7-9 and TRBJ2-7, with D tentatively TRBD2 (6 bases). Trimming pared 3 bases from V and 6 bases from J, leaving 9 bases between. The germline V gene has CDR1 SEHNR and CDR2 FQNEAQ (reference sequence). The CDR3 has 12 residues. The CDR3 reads CASSFEAGEQYF. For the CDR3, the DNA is TGTGCCAGCAGCTTCGAAGCGGGCGAGCAGTACTTC.

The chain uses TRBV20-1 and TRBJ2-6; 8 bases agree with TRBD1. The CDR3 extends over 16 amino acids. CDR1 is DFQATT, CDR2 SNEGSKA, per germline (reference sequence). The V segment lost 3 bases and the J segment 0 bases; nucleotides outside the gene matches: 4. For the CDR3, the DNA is TGCAGTGCTAGCCTGGGACAGGACTCTGGGGCCAACGTCCTGACTTTC. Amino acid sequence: CSASLGQDSGANVLTF.

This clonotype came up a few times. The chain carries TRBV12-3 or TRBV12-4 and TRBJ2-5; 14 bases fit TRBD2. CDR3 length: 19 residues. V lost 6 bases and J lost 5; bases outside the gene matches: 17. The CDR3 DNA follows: TGTGCCAGCAGCACCCGGCTACGACTAGCGGGAGGGCGCGTGGAGACCCAGTACTTC. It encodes CASSTRLRLAGGRVETQYF.

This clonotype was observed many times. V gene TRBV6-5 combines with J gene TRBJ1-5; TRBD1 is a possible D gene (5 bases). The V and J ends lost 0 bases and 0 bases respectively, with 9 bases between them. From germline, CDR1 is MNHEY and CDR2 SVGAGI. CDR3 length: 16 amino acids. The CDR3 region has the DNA TGTGCCAGCAGTTACTCGGGACCGGCTAGCAATCAGCCCCAGCATTTT. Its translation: CASSYSGPASNQPQHF.

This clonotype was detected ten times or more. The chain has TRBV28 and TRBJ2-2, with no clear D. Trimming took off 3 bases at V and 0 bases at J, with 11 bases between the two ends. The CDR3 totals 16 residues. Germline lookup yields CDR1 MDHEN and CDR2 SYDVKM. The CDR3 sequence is CASSFFGYANTGELFF. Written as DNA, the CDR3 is TGTGCCAGCAGTTTTTTCGGTTACGCGAACACCGGGGAGCTGTTTTTT.

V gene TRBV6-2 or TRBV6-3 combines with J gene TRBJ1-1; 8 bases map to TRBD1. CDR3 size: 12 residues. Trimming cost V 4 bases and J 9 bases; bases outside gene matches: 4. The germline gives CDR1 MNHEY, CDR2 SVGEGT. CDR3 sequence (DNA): TGTGCCAGCAGTTCTTACAGGGGGAAAGCTTTCTTT. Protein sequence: CASSSYRGKAFF.

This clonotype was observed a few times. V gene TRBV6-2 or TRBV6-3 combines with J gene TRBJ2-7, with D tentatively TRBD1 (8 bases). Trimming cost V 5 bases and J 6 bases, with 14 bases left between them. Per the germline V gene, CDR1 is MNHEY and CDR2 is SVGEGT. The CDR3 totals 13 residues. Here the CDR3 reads CASSTSGTGEQYF. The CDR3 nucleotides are TGTGCCAGCAGTACAAGCGGGACAGGCGAGCAGTACTTC.

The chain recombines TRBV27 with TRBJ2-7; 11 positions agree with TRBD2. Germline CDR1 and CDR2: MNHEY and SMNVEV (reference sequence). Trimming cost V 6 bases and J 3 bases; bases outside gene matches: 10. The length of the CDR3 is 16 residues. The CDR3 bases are TGTGCCAGCAGGTTAGCGGGAGGGCCAAGAAGCTACGAGCAGTACTTC. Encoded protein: CASRLAGGPRSYEQYF.

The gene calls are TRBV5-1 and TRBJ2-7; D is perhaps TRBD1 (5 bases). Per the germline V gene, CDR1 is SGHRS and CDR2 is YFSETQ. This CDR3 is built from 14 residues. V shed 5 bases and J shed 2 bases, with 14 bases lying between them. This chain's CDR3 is CASSSDMTAYEQYF. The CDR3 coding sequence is TGCGCCAGCAGTTCGGACATGACCGCCTACGAGCAGTACTTC.

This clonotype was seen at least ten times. In DNA form, the CDR3 reads TGTGCCAGCAGCTTAACGGCAGGTCTCGACGAGCAGTACTTC. The encoded protein is CASSLTAGLDEQYF. J is TRBJ2-7 and V is TRBV11-3; no firm D call. The CDR3 runs 14 residues. The V gene's germline CDR1 is SGHNT and CDR2 YENEEA. Trimming shortened V by 2 bases and J by 5 bases, and 13 bases separated the two germline ends.

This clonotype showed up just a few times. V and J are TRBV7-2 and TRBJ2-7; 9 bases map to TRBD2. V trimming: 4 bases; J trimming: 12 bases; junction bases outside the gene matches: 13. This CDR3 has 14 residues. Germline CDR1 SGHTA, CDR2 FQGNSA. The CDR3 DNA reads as TGTGCCAGCAGCTCTTTAGCGGGAGCAGGGGAACGGTACTTC. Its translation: CASSSLAGAGERYF.